Given below is one T cell receptor beta chain in context. What it binds is unknown. This record belongs to a study of T cell responses to AZD1222 COVID-19 vaccine. Study results and caveats: Variant regions that are unmutated are reportedly the target of nearly half of spike-specific TCRs. Seropositivity was recorded at baseline in only a handful of AZD1222 recipients. No repertoire was sampled before or during the peak T cell response, only after it.

Data came from immunoSEQ multiplex PCR; TCRdb stores just in-frame clones and leaves some out. Altogether fewer than 200,000 clones are present, approximately 90% being singletons, with the ten largest covering under 7.5%. The clonotype comes from an adult in good health. The sample in question was peripheral blood, obtained on day 0 of AZD1222 vaccination.

CDR3: CAWSVSRTAPNEKLFF. In DNA form, the CDR3 reads TGTGCCTGGAGTGTGAGCCGAACGGCTCCTAATGAAAAACTGTTTTTT. The chain uses TRBV30 and TRBJ1-4; no reliable D call. CDR1 and CDR2 from the germline V gene are GTSNPN and SVGIG (reference sequence). The CDR3 is 16 residues long. The ends were cut back, 0 bases at V and 3 bases at J, with 14 bases in the middle.